This T cell receptor (beta chain) was sequenced during a study of identical twins. This clonotype has a handful of counts. cDNA carried unique molecular identifiers, and a universal primer site was added by template switching. MiXCR, applied by TCRdb to the 5' RACE reads, yields one record per CDR3 protein. The sample yields 750,000 to 950,000 distinct CDR3 sequences, about 12% seen once. V was pared by 8 bases and J by 10 bases, with 18 bases of the junction left unmatched. Germline V gives CDR1 MDHEN, CDR2 SYDVKM. This CDR3 comprises 15 residues. The sample was also reused in another study, on yellow fever vaccine responses in identical twins.

V is TRBV28 and J is TRBJ2-3; 7 nucleotides agree with TRBD1. What was sequenced was PBMCs. The origin of this receptor is a woman aged 18-30 years in good health. The CDR3 sequence: CASAEGRGFQGAQYF. DNA for the CDR3: TGTGCCAGCGCTGAGGGACGGGGCTTTCAGGGGGCGCAGTATTTT.